Below, one T cell receptor (beta chain) is given with its context. This record comes from a study of blood T cell repertoires in COVID-19. Across the whole study: Collection of acute and convalescent COVID-19 samples took place in the United States, Italy and Spain. Sample material is recorded as cDNA or gDNA derived from T cells, B-cell-depleted T cells, or PBMCs.

Trimming took 3 bases from V and 5 from J, leaving 11 bases between them. This CDR3 has 15 residues. The germline gives CDR1 MDHEN, CDR2 SYDVKM. Original analysis: Reference gene primer amplification gave nucleated cell count estimates. Profiled with immunoSEQ multiplex PCR; TCRdb holds only in-frame clones, not every one. The DNA was the basis for D and trimming; V, J and clone size are from that table. The sample consists of around 84,000 clones, around 90% of them appearing once. The sample consisted of peripheral blood. The clonotype originates from a man aged 45-65 years with active COVID-19. The chain carries TRBV28 and TRBJ1-6, with D possibly TRBD1 on 5 matching bases. For the CDR3, the DNA is TGTGCCAGCAGTTTTGGGGGGTTTAATAATTCACCCCTCCACTTT. This codes for CASSFGGFNNSPLHF.